This T cell receptor (beta chain) is from a study of Ad26.COV2.S vaccination and SARS-CoV-2 variants (dated by TCRdb to the early 2020s). About the full investigation: Vaccine-arm donors were drawn from COV1001, a multicentre, randomized, double-blind, placebo-controlled phase I-IIa trial of Ad26.COV2.S in healthy adults. Participants in the trial were split at random into five groups of five each, receiving low-dose or high-dose Ad26.COV2.S once or twice, or else placebo on both occasions. Ad26.COV2.S was administered intramuscularly at a dose of 5x10^10 or 1x10^11 viral particles, either as one shot or as two shots given 56 days apart. Investigators did not know the trial group allocation while performing experiments and assessing outcomes. TCRbeta repertoire sequencing served as the tool for gauging how specific and how broad the SARS-CoV-2-reactive T cell receptors were following Ad26.COV2.S vaccination. The TCR-sequenced set comprised around 32 samples: some 19 Ad26.COV2.S vaccine recipients, 5 placebo recipients and 8 SARS-CoV-2 convalescent individuals. General study outcomes and caveats: The study was not powered for comparison of responses between vaccine doses or regimens. Ad26.COV2.S recipients had higher spike-specific TCR breadth than placebo recipients (P = 0.0014). According to the authors, total T cell responses may have been underestimated by the TCR breadth and depth analyses. Substantial breadth of spike-specific CD8+ and CD4+ T cell responses was reported after vaccination. Vaccine and placebo recipients had similar non-spike TCR breadth, a finding consistent with the vaccine containing only spike.

The CDR3 holds 13 amino acids from the cysteine to the phenylalanine. The DNA shown is the 39-base CDR3, in frame from base 1. Deletion took 4 bases off V and 2 bases off J, with a span of 8 bases between the germline ends. The immunoSEQ Assay was used to sequence TCRbeta CDR3 regions. After extraction, genomic DNA underwent amplification by bias-controlled multiplex PCR, followed by high-throughput sequencing. Per the source publication's procedure: To quantify the absolute abundance of each unique TCRbeta CDR3 region, sequences were collapsed and filtered. T cell fraction was estimated by normalizing TCRbeta template counts to usable DNA, which was measured by amplifying reference genes present in all nucleated cells. Repertoire TCRs were annotated as SARS-CoV-2-specific by exact matching of V gene, CDR3 amino acid sequence and J gene to a known reactive TCR set. The reference SARS-CoV-2 TCR set was derived from MIRA and filtered for enrichment in COVID-19-positive ImmuneCODE repertoires, a step that removed public or cross-reactive TCRs. Using the MIRA antigens, annotated TCRs were further analysed by specific ORF or by position within an ORF. Breadth was defined as the number of annotated unique rearrangements divided by the total number of unique productive rearrangements, and depth was defined as the summed frequency of the annotated unique rearrangements. Two-sided Wilcoxon rank-sum tests were used to compare TCR breadth between groups. This is the immuneACCESS table as TCRdb keeps it, with only in-frame sequences that have V and J called. A part of the clones is gone; compared with another copy, unresolved V genes explain less than half, and the rest is unexplained. V and J calls and clone size come straight from that table; D and trimming were deduced from the DNA. The sample contains approximately 450,000 clones, 90% of them found a single time. The top ten clones comprise 10% to 15% of the sample.

As for this clone: Its binding antigen is unknown. Per-base quality was not reported, and no clone a single base away is much larger than it.

Read against the paper, the sample's treatment or condition label means: about 20 received Ad26.COV2.S at low or high dose, single or two shots; roughly five received placebo; per-sample allocation not given. For vaccine and placebo recipients, the sequenced repertoires came from samples collected on day 63 after the first injection. In Cohort 1b, 20 to 25 adults aged 18-55 years were enrolled at a single site in Boston, USA, between 29 July and 7 August 2020. As a vaccine, Ad26.COV2.S was a replication-incompetent adenovirus type 26 vector that expressed a prefusion-stabilized SARS-CoV-2 spike protein derived from the original Wuhan strain.

The input for sequencing was peripheral blood, taken in a trial of Ad26.COV2.S vaccine versus placebo. This TCR came from a person between 18 and 65 years old who received the Ad26.COV2.S COVID-19 vaccine or a placebo. The chain is made from TRBV12-3 or TRBV12-4 and TRBJ1-1; the D segment cannot be called with confidence. The DNA sequence is TGTGCCAGCAGTTGGGCGAGAAACACTGAAGCTTTCTTT. Its product reads: CASSWARNTEAFF.